This TCR beta chain is from a study of PD-1 blockade in classical Hodgkin lymphoma. Study-wide points: Only CD4+ TCR diversity, not CD8+, had risen significantly by C4D1. Possible causes of repertoire differences, disease activity or prior therapy, remain undefined. Exclusion removed patients who began nivolumab under 1 year after ASCT. Diversity similar to that of newly diagnosed patients was seen at baseline in complete responders.

Time point given: cycle 4 day 1 (C4D1), after more than five weeks of nivolumab. Brentuximab vedotin exposure varied, and every patient relapsed after autologous stem cell transplantation. The CDR3 totals 15 residues. Germline V lookup: CDR1 SGHRS, CDR2 YFSETQ. The V end lost 0 bases, the J end lost 3 bases, and 12 bases lay between the germline ends. Sequencing was performed with immunoSEQ multiplex PCR; in TCRdb, only in-frame clones are kept and a portion is missing. Here the sample spans 100,000 or so clones, more than 85% being singletons. To note about this clone: Its antigen is unidentified.

This TCR was sampled from a human donor with classical Hodgkin lymphoma. V and J are TRBV5-1 and TRBJ1-2; D is ambiguous. This material consisted of peripheral blood mononuclear cells (PBMCs), taken before the fourth cycle of nivolumab. This CDR3 is CASSLVPAKDYGYTF. Written as DNA, the CDR3 is TGCGCCAGCAGCTTGGTACCAGCTAAAGACTATGGCTACACCTTC.